The entry below gives a single TCR beta chain sequence along with its context. Its antigen is not known. One junction end does not reproduce the germline sequence, and a read error may be involved. The data originate from a study of cytomegalovirus exposure and HLA in healthy donors. Germline CDR1 reads SEHNR; CDR2 reads FQNEAQ (reference sequence). The CDR3 spans 16 residues. Whole-study results and caveats: In a later analysis, common viral pathogens appeared linked to several of the most significant clusters.

PCR was performed using 60 Vbeta and 13 Jbeta primers. Only in-frame clones appear in the TCRdb table, and some are missing; sequencing was by immunoSEQ multiplex PCR. The sample lists roughly 130,000 clones, roughly two thirds occurring once. Sequenced input: PBMCs. The rearrangement uses TRBV7-9 and TRBJ1-5; tentative D call: TRBD1 (5 bases). This clonotype originated in a woman in her forties in good health and CMV-seronegative. Here the CDR3 DNA reads TGTTCCAGCAGCTCAGGAGATCAGGGATCCAATCAGCCCCAGCATTTT. It translates to CSSSSGDQGSNQPQHF.